Shown below are 5 T cell receptor beta chains from a single sample sequenced in a study of OX40 agonist ivuxolimab in advanced cancers. This table comes from immunoSEQ multiplex PCR, and its TCRdb copy is limited to in-frame clones, with some not included. The table lists tens of thousands of clones, approximately 90% of them singletons. The sample consisted of CD4+ or CD8+ T cells sorted from blood, taken in a trial of the OX40 agonist ivuxolimab. These receptors were obtained from an adult with an advanced solid tumor such as melanoma, head and neck, liver or kidney cancer.

The chain employs TRBV18 and TRBJ2-6; 8 bases are shared with TRBD1. Germline lookup yields CDR1 KGHSH and CDR2 LQKENI. The J segment lost 3 bases and the V segment lost 3 bases, leaving 4 bases of the junction unmatched. This CDR3 contains 16 residues. As DNA, the CDR3 is TGTGCCAGCTCACCCCAGGGGGCTGGTGGGGCCAACGTCCTGACTTTC. The encoded protein is CASSPQGAGGANVLTF.

This chain uses TRBV19 with TRBJ1-2, with 7 bases aligning to TRBD1. Losses at the gene ends were 7 bases for V and 2 bases for J; bases not matched to a gene: 7. This CDR3 contains 14 residues. The germline V gene has CDR1 LNHDA and CDR2 SQIVND (reference sequence). The CDR3 nucleotides read TGTGCCAGTACCCCGGGACAGCGAAACTATGGCTACACCTTC. This sequence encodes CASTPGQRNYGYTF.

The chain has TRBV29-1 and TRBJ2-5; the D call may be TRBD1 or TRBD2 (6 bases each). CDR3 length equals 12 residues. With 7 bases removed from V and 9 bases from J, the gap between germline ends came to 18 bases. In germline, CDR1 is SQVTM, CDR2 ANQGSEA. The CDR3 protein is CSAGGGREAQYF. In nucleotides, the CDR3 is TGCAGCGCCGGAGGGGGTAGGGAGGCCCAGTACTTC. Variable domain in full (rest from reference TRBV29-1 and TRBJ2-5): SAVISQKPSRDICQRGTSLTIQCQVDSQVTMMFWYRQQPGQSLTLIATANQGSEATYESGFVIDKFPISRPNLTFSTLTVSNMSPEDSSIYLCSAGGGREAQYFGPGTRLLVL.

This clone showed up just once. The CDR3: CASSYLAYEQYF. CDR3 DNA: TGTGCCAGCAGTTACTTGGCCTACGAGCAGTACTTC. The chain joins TRBV6-7 to TRBJ2-7; no definite D call. TRBV6-7 qualifies as an ORF whose function is uncertain. Trimming pared 1 base from V and 2 bases from J, leaving 3 bases between. The CDR3 length is 12 residues.

The chain links TRBV11-2 to TRBJ2-7; D unresolved. Germline CDR1 and CDR2: SGHAT and FQNNGV. CDR3 length equals 14 residues. Trimming left V 0 bases short and J 7 bases short, with 13 bases between. CDR3 sequence: CASSLEGSRAEQYF. The CDR3 DNA follows: TGTGCCAGCAGCTTAGAAGGTAGCCGAGCGGAGCAGTACTTC.